The following is a T cell receptor (beta chain) sequence with its context. No antigen is known for it. The germline V gene has CDR1 SGHTA and CDR2 FQGNSA. The CDR3 totals 19 residues. J lost 4 bases, V lost 4 bases, and 17 bases had no gene match. The data are from a study of siplizumab effects on memory and regulatory T cells. Study-wide results and caveats: Just a small share of alloreactive clones was traced back to unstimulated subsets. Suppressive activity of Tregs proliferating in siplizumab cultures remained unconfirmed.

Per-sample assaying covered 95,000 to 100,000 TCR templates. Profiled with immunoSEQ multiplex PCR; TCRdb holds only in-frame clones, not every one. The sample has approximately 48,000 clones, roughly 93% seen once. The clonotype was recovered from a human donor in good health. The sample taken for sequencing was CD8+ T cells sorted from blood. This chain links TRBV7-2 with TRBJ2-3; 10 bases agree with TRBD2. The CDR3 nucleotides read TGTGCCAGCAGCTCATACCCGGATCTAGCGGGAGATTCAGCAGATACGCAGTATTTT. Translation gives CASSSYPDLAGDSADTQYF. Supplemented by reference TRBV7-2 and TRBJ2-3, the full variable domain reads GAGVSQSPSNKVTEKGKDVELRCDPISGHTALYWYRQSLGQGLEFLIYFQGNSAPDKSGLPSDRFSAERTGGSVSTLTIQRTQQEDSAVYLCASSSYPDLAGDSADTQYFGPGTRLTVL.